This passage covers 13 T cell receptor beta chains from one sample sequenced in a study of T-cell memory formation after mild COVID-19. Each CDR3 protein gets one entry after TCRdb re-called the 5' RACE reads with MiXCR. Here the sample spans roughly 450,000 distinct CDR3 sequences, 15% to 20% being singletons. The sample taken for sequencing was PBMCs or a T cell subset sorted from them (not recorded which). Source of these receptors: an adult woman who had mild COVID-19 (a few samples of this study predate the infection). Cell type and time point are not known.

This chain connects TRBV20-1 to TRBJ2-1; weak D call: TRBD2 (6 bases). CDR1 and CDR2 (germline): DFQATT, SNEGSKA (reference sequence). The CDR3 length is 17 residues. The germline V and J ends were trimmed by 3 bases and 10 bases, with 28 bases remaining between them. The CDR3, as DNA: TGCAGTGCTAGTAGTGGCAAGGGGAGCCTCACCCGGGGGGAGCAGTTCTTC. This translates into CSASSGKGSLTRGEQFF.

This clonotype came up many times. This chain uses TRBV6-5 with TRBJ1-3; weak D call: TRBD1 (6 bases). Per the germline V gene, CDR1 is MNHEY and CDR2 is SVGAGI. V was cut by 8 bases and J by 2 bases, with 13 bases left in between. This CDR3 has 14 residues. CDR3: CASRDRSPGNTIYF. The DNA for the CDR3 is TGTGCCAGCCGAGACAGGTCCCCTGGAAACACCATATATTTT.

The chain couples TRBV18 to TRBJ2-2; 8 nucleotides align to TRBD2. Unmatched junction bases numbered 5, after V lost 1 base and J lost 1 base. Germline V gene sequence: CDR1 KGHSH, CDR2 LQKENI. The CDR3 has 17 amino acids. The CDR3 region has the DNA TGTGCCAGCTCACCACGCCAAAGCGGGGGGAACACCGGGGAGCTGTTTTTT. Translated: CASSPRQSGGNTGELFF.

This clonotype was recorded many times. The junction departs from germline at one end; a sequencing error may be responsible. The chain links TRBV3-1 to TRBJ2-1; possibly TRBD2 for D (5 bases). The CDR3 covers 12 residues. The germline gives CDR1 LGHDT, CDR2 YNNKEL (reference sequence). CDR3 DNA sequence: TGCGCTGCCCTAGGAGGCGGGAATGAGCAGTTCTTC. The encoded protein is CAALGGGNEQFF.

The J gene is TRBJ2-3, the V gene TRBV20-1, with 13 bases lining up with TRBD2. Germline loops: CDR1 DFQATT, CDR2 SNEGSKA (reference sequence). V trimming: 1 base; J trimming: 3 bases; junction bases outside the gene matches: 13. The CDR3 is 19 amino acids. The CDR3 is CSARGTTSGGSGATDTQYF. The CDR3 bases are TGCAGTGCTAGAGGAACGACTAGCGGGGGGTCAGGGGCGACAGATACGCAGTATTTT.

This clonotype was observed a few times. The gene calls are TRBV28 and TRBJ2-7, with TRBD1 matching over 8 bases. CDR1 is MDHEN and CDR2 is SYDVKM in the germline V gene. The CDR3 consists of 15 residues. Trimming took 5 bases from V and 3 from J; bases not matched to a gene: 9. This CDR3 reads CASSPTGGADYEQYF. Written as DNA, the CDR3 is TGTGCCAGCAGTCCTACAGGGGGAGCCGACTACGAGCAGTACTTC.

The chain uses TRBV7-9 and TRBJ1-6; tentative D call: TRBD1 (5 bases). This CDR3 region has 14 residues. Germline CDR1 SEHNR, CDR2 FQNEAQ (reference sequence). V lost 11 bases, J lost 9 bases, and 20 bases lay in between. The CDR3 sequence: CASKGESGGSPLHF. DNA for the CDR3: TGTGCCTCCAAAGGGGAATCCGGGGGTTCACCCCTCCACTTT.

This sequence joins TRBV30 and TRBJ2-1; D is ambiguous. V dropped 4 bases and J dropped 10 bases, with 11 bases sitting between them. Germline assignment: CDR1 GTSNPN and CDR2 SVGIG (reference sequence). This CDR3 spans 11 amino acids. The CDR3 DNA sequence: TGTGCCTGGACGTCGGAAGGAGAGCAGTTCTTC. It yields the protein CAWTSEGEQFF. Full variable domain (missing parts from reference TRBV30 and TRBJ2-1): SQTIHQWPATLVQPVGSPLSLECTVEGTSNPNLYWYRQAAGRGLQLLFYSVGIGQISSEVPQNLSASRPQDRQFILSSKKLLLSDSGFYLCAWTSEGEQFFGPGTRLTVL.

V gene TRBV20-1 combines with J gene TRBJ1-2; a possible D gene is TRBD1 (6 bases). Per germline, CDR1 DFQATT and CDR2 SNEGSKA (reference sequence). V lost 0 bases to trimming and J lost 4 bases, with 12 bases between them. The CDR3 is 14 amino acids. The CDR3 loop reads CSARDPGTPYGYTF. Here the CDR3 DNA reads TGCAGTGCTAGAGATCCCGGGACACCCTATGGCTACACCTTC.

The chain links TRBV7-8 to TRBJ2-2, with D possibly matching TRBD2 (6 bases). The CDR3 contains 20 residues. The V gene's germline CDR1 is SGHVS and CDR2 FQNEAQ. The V end lost 0 bases, the J end lost 1 base, and 21 bases lay between the germline ends. In DNA form, the CDR3 reads TGTGCCAGCAGCTTAGCGCCCCTGGCGGACTTGGGAGGGAACACCGGGGAGCTGTTTTTT. Its protein product is CASSLAPLADLGGNTGELFF. The entire variable domain, with the rest obtained from reference TRBV7-8 and TRBJ2-2, is as follows: GAGVSQSPRYKVAKRGQDVALRCDPISGHVSLFWYQQALGQGPEFLTYFQNEAQLDKSGLPSDRFFAERPEGSVSTLKIQRTQQEDSAVYLCASSLAPLADLGGNTGELFFGEGSRLTVL.

J is TRBJ2-7 and V is TRBV14; 12 positions match TRBD2. The CDR3 runs 15 residues. Germline loops: CDR1 SGHDN, CDR2 FVKESK. J gave up 1 base and V 6 bases, and 4 bases lay outside the gene matches. The CDR3 DNA reads TGTGCCAGCAGACCGACTAGCGGGGGATCCTACGAGCAGTACTTC. Protein product: CASRPTSGGSYEQYF.

Ten or more counts support this clonotype. The gene calls are TRBV7-9 and TRBJ1-1, with a tentative D call TRBD1 (6 bases). Germline CDR1 SEHNR, CDR2 FQNEAQ (reference sequence). The CDR3 extends over 13 amino acids. V lost 6 bases and J lost 1, with 9 bases in between. CDR3 DNA: TGTGCCAGCAGTTTGGGGGCGAACACTGAAGCTTTCTTT. It yields the protein CASSLGANTEAFF.

The chain joins TRBV5-1 to TRBJ2-2, with no clear D. Germline assignment: CDR1 SGHRS and CDR2 YFSETQ. There are 14 residues in the CDR3. V was shortened by 0 bases and J by 9 bases, with 12 bases between the two germline ends. The CDR3 coding sequence is TGCGCCAGCAGCTTGGAGGCTAGGGAACGGGAGCTGTTTTTT. Its translation: CASSLEARERELFF. Filled out from reference TRBV5-1 and TRBJ2-2, the complete variable domain reads KAGVTQTPRYLIKTRGQQVTLSCSPISGHRSVSWYQQTPGQGLQFLFEYFSETQRNKGNFPGRFSGRQFSNSRSEMNVSTLELGDSALYLCASSLEARERELFFGEGSRLTVL.